The present TCR beta chain was sequenced within a study of T cells in Graves' hyperthyroidism and ophthalmopathy. Study-wide points: The model identified upcoming ophthalmopathy a median about 6.5 months ahead of onset.

V lost 5 bases to trimming and J lost 0 bases, with 11 bases between them. This CDR3 comprises 15 residues. Amplification of TCR beta CDR3 regions was performed using RNA transcripts as template. First-round RT-PCR of the TCR CDR3 relied on the HTBI primer set. Via MiXCR, TCRdb re-called the multiplex PCR reads, giving one row per CDR3 protein. The table shows around 610,000 distinct CDR3 sequences, with approximately 15% occurring only once. With respect to this clonotype: Its matching antigen is unknown.

For ophthalmopathy patients, the Clinical Activity Score was at least 3 and the NOSPECS grade at least 4; duration was under 3 months. Clinical symptoms, serum thyroxine, TRAb, thyroid ultrasound and orbital computed tomography informed diagnoses. The chain has TRBV12-3 or TRBV12-4 and TRBJ2-4, with D perhaps matching TRBD2 (6 bases). This clonotype originated in a woman aged 40 to 50 with Graves' ophthalmopathy. Sequenced material: blood. The CDR3 protein is CASSPRGLAKNIQYF. The CDR3 coding sequence is TGTGCCAGCAGTCCCCGGGGACTAGCCAAAAACATTCAGTACTTC.